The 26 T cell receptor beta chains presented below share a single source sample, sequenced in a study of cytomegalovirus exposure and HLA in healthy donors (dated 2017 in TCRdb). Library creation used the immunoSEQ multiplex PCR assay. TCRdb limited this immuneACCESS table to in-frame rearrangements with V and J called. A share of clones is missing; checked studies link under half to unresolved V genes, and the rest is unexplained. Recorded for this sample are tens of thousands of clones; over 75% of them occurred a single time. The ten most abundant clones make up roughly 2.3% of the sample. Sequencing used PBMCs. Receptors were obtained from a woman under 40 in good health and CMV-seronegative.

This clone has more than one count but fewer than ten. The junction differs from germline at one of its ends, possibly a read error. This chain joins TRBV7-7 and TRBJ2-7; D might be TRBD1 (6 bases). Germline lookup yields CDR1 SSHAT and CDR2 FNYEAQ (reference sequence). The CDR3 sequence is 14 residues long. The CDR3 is CASSLAADSYEQYF. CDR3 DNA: TGTGCTAGCAGCTTAGCCGCGGACAGCTACGAGCAGTACTTC.

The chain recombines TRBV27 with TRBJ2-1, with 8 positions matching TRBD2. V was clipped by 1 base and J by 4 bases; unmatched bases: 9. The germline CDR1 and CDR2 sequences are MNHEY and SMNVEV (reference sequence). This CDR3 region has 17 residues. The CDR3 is CASSLLEASGYYNEQFF. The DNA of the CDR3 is TGTGCCAGCAGTTTATTGGAGGCTAGCGGGTATTACAATGAGCAGTTCTTC.

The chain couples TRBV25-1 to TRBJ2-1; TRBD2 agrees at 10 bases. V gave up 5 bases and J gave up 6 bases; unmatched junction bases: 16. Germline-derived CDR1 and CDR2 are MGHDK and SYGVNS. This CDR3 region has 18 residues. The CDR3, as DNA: TGTGCCAGCAGTCCAGCTTTGGGCAGCGGGAGGGTTGGCAATGAGCAGTTCTTC. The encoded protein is CASSPALGSGRVGNEQFF.

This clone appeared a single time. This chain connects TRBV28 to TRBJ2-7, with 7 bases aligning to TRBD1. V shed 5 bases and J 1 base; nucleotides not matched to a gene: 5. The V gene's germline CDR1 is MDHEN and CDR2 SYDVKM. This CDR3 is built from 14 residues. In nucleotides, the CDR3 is TGTGCCAGCAGTGACAGGGCACAGTCCTACGAGCAGTACTTC. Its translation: CASSDRAQSYEQYF.

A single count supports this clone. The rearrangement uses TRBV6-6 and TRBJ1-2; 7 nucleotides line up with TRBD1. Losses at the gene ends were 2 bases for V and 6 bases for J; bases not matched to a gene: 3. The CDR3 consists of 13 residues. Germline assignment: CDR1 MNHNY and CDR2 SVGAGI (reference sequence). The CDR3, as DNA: TGTGCCAGCAGTTACCAGGGGGAGAATGGCTACACCTTC. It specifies CASSYQGENGYTF.

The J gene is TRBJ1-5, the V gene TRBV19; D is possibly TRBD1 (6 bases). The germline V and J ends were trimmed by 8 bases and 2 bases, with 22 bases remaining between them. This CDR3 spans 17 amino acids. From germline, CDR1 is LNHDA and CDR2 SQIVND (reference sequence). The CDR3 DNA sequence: TGTGCCAGTGCCTCGCTGGGGGCCGGAGGCGGCAATCAGCCCCAGCATTTT. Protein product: CASASLGAGGGNQPQHF.

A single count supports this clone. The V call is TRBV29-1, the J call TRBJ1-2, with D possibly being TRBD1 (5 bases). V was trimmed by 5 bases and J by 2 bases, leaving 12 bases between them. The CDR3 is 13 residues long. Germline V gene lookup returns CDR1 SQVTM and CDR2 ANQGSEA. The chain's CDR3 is CSVRREGNYGYTF. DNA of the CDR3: TGCAGCGTTAGGAGGGAGGGGAACTATGGCTACACCTTC.

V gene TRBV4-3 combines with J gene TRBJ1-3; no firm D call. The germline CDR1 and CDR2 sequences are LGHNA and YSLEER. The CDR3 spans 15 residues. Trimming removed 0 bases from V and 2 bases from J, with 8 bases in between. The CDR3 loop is CASSQESGAGNTIYF. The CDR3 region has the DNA TGCGCCAGCAGCCAAGAGAGCGGGGCTGGAAACACCATATATTTT.

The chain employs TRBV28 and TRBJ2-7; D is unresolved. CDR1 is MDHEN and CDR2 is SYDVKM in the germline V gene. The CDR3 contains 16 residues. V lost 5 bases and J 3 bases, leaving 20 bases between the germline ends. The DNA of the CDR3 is TGTGCCAGCAGTCGGCCTGGCCCCCCGGCGGTCTACGAGCAGTACTTC. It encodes CASSRPGPPAVYEQYF.

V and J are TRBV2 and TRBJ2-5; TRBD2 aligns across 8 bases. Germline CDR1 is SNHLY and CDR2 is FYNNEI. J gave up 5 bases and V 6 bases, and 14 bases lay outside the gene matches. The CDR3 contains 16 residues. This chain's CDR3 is CASSLEREGPRETQYF. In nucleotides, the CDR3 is TGTGCCAGCAGCCTGGAACGGGAGGGCCCTCGGGAGACCCAGTACTTC.

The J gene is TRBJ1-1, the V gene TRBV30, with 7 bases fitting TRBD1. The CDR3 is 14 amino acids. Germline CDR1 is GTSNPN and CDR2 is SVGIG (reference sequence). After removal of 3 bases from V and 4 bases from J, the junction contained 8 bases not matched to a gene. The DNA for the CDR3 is TGTGCCTGGAGGCAGGGGGTGGGTTTCACTGAAGCTTTCTTT. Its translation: CAWRQGVGFTEAFF.

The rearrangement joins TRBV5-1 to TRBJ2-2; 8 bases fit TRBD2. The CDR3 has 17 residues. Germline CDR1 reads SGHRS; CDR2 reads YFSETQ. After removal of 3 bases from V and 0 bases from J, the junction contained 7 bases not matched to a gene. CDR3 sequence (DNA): TGCGCCAGCAGCTCTGGACTAGCAGACGCGAACACCGGGGAGCTGTTTTTT. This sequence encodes CASSSGLADANTGELFF.

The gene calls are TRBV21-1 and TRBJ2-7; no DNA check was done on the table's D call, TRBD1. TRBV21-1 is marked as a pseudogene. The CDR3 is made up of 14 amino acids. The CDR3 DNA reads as TGTGCCAGCTTCAAGCGGGACAGGTCCTACGAGCAGTACTTC. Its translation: CASFKRDRSYEQYF.

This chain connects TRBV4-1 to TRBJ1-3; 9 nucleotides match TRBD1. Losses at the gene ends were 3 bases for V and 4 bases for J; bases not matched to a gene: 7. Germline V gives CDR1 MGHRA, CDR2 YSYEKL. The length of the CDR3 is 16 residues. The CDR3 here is CASSQVTGGYGNTIYF. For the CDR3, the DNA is TGCGCCAGCAGCCAGGTCACAGGGGGCTACGGAAACACCATATATTTT.

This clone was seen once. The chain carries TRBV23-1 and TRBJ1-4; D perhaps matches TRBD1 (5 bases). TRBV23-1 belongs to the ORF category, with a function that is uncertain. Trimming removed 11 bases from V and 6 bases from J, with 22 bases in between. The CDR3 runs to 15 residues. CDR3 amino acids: CACKFPGPQDEKLFF. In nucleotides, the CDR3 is TGCGCCTGCAAATTCCCGGGCCCACAGGATGAAAAACTGTTTTTT.

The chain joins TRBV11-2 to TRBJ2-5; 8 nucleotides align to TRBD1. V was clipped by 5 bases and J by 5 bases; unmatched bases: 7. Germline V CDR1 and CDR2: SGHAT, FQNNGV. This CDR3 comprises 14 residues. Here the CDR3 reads CASSGGTGRETQYF. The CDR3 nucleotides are TGTGCCAGCAGCGGGGGGACAGGCAGGGAGACCCAGTACTTC.

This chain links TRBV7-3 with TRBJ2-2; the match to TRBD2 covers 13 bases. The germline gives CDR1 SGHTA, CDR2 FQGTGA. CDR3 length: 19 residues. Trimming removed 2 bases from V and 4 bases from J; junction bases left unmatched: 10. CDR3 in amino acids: CASSLDRTSGSPGTGELFF. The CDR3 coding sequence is TGTGCCAGCAGCTTAGATAGGACTAGCGGGAGCCCGGGCACCGGGGAGCTGTTTTTT.

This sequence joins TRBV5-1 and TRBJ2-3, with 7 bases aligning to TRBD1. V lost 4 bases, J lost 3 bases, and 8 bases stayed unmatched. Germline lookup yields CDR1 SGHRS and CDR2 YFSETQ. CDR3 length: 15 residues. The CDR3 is CASSQGQPLTDTQYF. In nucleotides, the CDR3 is TGCGCCAGCAGCCAGGGACAGCCCTTAACAGATACGCAGTATTTT.

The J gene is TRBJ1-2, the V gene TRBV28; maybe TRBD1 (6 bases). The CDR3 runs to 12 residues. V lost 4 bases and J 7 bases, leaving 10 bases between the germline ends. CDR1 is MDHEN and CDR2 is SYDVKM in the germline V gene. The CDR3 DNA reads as TGTGCCAGCAGTTACAGGGTCGGTGGCTACACCTTC. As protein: CASSYRVGGYTF.

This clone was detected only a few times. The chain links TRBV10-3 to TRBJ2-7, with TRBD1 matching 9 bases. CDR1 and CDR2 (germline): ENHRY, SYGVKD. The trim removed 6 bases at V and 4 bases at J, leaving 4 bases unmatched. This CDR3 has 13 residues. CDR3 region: CAIRGTGSYEQYF. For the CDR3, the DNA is TGTGCCATCAGAGGGACAGGGAGTTACGAGCAGTACTTC.

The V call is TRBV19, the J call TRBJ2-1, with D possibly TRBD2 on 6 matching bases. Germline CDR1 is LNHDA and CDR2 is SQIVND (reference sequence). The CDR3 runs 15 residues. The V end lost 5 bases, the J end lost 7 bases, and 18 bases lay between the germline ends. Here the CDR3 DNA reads TGTGCCAGTAGTGGGTATCGCGGGATACTTAATGAGCAGTTCTTC. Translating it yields CASSGYRGILNEQFF.

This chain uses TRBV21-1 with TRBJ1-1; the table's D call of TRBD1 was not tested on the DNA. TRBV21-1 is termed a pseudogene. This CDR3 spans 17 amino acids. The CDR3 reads CASSRTGVQEMNTEAFF. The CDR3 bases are TGTGCCAGCAGCAGGACAGGCGTTCAAGAAATGAACACTGAAGCTTTCTTT.

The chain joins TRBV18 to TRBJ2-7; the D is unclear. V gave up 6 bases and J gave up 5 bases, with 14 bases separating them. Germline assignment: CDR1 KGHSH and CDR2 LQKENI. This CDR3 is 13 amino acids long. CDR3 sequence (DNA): TGTGCCAGCTCCCCTACAGCTCCCCACGAGCAGTACTTC. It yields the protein CASSPTAPHEQYF.

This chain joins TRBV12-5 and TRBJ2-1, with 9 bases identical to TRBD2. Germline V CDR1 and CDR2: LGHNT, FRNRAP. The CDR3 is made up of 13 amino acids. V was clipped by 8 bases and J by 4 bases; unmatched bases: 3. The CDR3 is CASTSGGYNEQFF. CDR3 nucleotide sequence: TGTGCTAGTACCAGCGGGGGGTACAATGAGCAGTTCTTC.

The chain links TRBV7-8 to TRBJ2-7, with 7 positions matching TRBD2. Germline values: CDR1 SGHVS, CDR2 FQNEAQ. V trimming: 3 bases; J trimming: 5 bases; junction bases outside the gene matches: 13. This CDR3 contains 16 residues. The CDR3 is CASSFRGRELFDEQYF. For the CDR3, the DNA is TGTGCCAGCAGCTTCCGCGGGCGGGAGCTCTTCGACGAGCAGTACTTC.

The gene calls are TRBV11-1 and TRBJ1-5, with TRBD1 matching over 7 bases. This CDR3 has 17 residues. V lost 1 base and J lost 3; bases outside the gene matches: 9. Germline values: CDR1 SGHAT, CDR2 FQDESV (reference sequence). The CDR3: CASSLVIDREYNQPQHF. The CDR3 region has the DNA TGTGCCAGCAGCTTAGTAATAGACAGGGAGTACAATCAGCCCCAGCATTTT. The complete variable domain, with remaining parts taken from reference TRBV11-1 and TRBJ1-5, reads EAEVAQSPRYKITEKSQAVAFWCDPISGHATLYWYRQILGQGPELLVQFQDESVVDDSQLPKDRFSAERLKGVDSTLKIQPAELGDSAMYLCASSLVIDREYNQPQHFGDGTRLSIL.